These 11 T cell receptor beta chains originate from one sample sequenced in a study of molecular identifiers for immune sequencing clone quantification. TCRdb analysed the PCR reads with MiXCR anew, one entry per CDR3 protein. The sample includes 85,000 to 90,000 distinct CDR3 sequences, around 25% seen only once; the top ten take roughly 0.76%. Source material: naive CD8+ T cells from blood, with Jurkat cell RNA spiked in. Documented subset: FACS-sorted CD8+CD4-CCR7+CD45RA+ naive T cells. Receptors originate from a human donor in good health. Some libraries in this study had Jurkat cell RNA spiked in.

V and J are TRBV29-1 and TRBJ2-1; 8 bases line up with TRBD1. The CDR3 totals 13 residues. Losses at the gene ends were 6 bases for V and 6 bases for J; bases not matched to a gene: 7. Germline CDR1 and CDR2: SQVTM and ANQGSEA. CDR3 loop: CSVGEDRGNEQFF. The CDR3 DNA follows: TGCAGCGTCGGAGAAGACAGGGGCAATGAGCAGTTCTTC.

As for this clonotype: As the CDR3 is not closed by the conserved phenylalanine or tryptophan, this likely results from a read error. The J gene is TRBJ2-1, the V gene TRBV4-1; 7 bases are a match to TRBD1. CDR3 length: 14 residues. V lost 5 bases and J lost 2; bases outside the gene matches: 3. CDR1 is MGHRA, CDR2 YSYEKL, per germline. CDR3 region: CASSAGTAYNEQFS. DNA for the CDR3: TGCGCCAGCAGCGCTGGGACAGCCTACAATGAGCAGTTCTCC.

This clonotype was detected many times. This rearrangement joins TRBV9 to TRBJ1-5; D gene unclear. This CDR3 spans 15 amino acids. Germline V CDR1 and CDR2: SGDLS, YYNGEE. V was shortened by 0 bases and J by 4 bases, with 11 bases between the two germline ends. In nucleotides, the CDR3 is TGTGCCAGCAGCGTAGGGGCAGACGGAAATCAGCCCCAGCATTTT. It encodes CASSVGADGNQPQHF.

The table lists this clonotype with many counts. This chain links TRBV5-6 with TRBJ2-6; possibly TRBD1 for D (6 bases). The CDR3 runs 14 residues. The V gene lost 5 bases and the J gene lost 4 bases, with 10 bases spanning the gap. The germline gives CDR1 SGHDT, CDR2 YYEEEE. This CDR3 reads CASSSGAGANVLTF. The CDR3 DNA is TGTGCCAGCAGTTCAGGGGCCGGGGCCAACGTCCTGACTTTC.

Many counts were recorded for this clonotype. The chain uses TRBV28 and TRBJ1-1; D unresolved. Germline V CDR1 and CDR2: MDHEN, SYDVKM. This CDR3 is 11 amino acids long. V lost 10 bases and J lost 0, with 6 bases in between. This CDR3 is CATSLNTEAFF. CDR3 nucleotides: TGTGCCACCTCGCTGAACACTGAAGCTTTCTTT.

Concerning this clonotype: One junction end disagrees with the germline gene, perhaps due to a read error. The genes are TRBV5-1 and TRBJ2-7; the D call may be TRBD1 or TRBD2 (5 bases each). CDR1 is SGHRS and CDR2 is YFSETQ in the germline V gene. This CDR3 spans 18 amino acids. CDR3 DNA sequence: TGCGCCGGCAGACATCCCATCATCGGGACGCAGCAGGACTACGAGCAGTACTTC. Its translation is CAGRHPIIGTQQDYEQYF.

This clonotype was counted ten times or more. The genes are TRBV6-5 and TRBJ2-7; TRBD1 matches at 7 bases. The CDR3 is 15 amino acids. Trimming removed 0 bases from V and 5 bases from J; junction bases left unmatched: 7. CDR1 MNHEY and CDR2 SVGAGI come from the germline V gene. CDR3 in DNA: TGTGCCAGCAGTTACTCGGGAGACAGGGTCGACGAGCAGTACTTC. Its protein is CASSYSGDRVDEQYF.

The V and J genes are TRBV6-2 or TRBV6-3 and TRBJ2-2; 13 nucleotides line up with TRBD2. J lost 1 base, V lost 6 bases, and 11 bases had no gene match. The CDR3 contains 19 residues. Germline CDR1 reads MNHEY; CDR2 reads SVGEGT. As DNA, the CDR3 is TGTGCCAGCAGCCATACTCCCGGGACTAGCGGGATGAACACCGGGGAGCTGTTTTTT. Protein product: CASSHTPGTSGMNTGELFF.

A few counts support this clonotype. The chain couples TRBV19 to TRBJ2-7; 8 bases are shared with TRBD1. In germline, CDR1 is LNHDA, CDR2 SQIVND (reference sequence). CDR3 length: 15 residues. J lost 3 bases, V lost 3 bases, and 7 bases had no gene match. CDR3 sequence (DNA): TGTGCCAGTAGTATGCCTCGGACAGGGAGCTACGAGCAGTACTTC. It is translated as CASSMPRTGSYEQYF.

The sample holds one count of this clonotype. This chain uses TRBV4-1 with TRBJ2-7; D uncertain. This CDR3 contains 11 residues. Trimming left V 3 bases short and J 9 bases short, with 9 bases between. CDR1 and CDR2 from the germline V gene are MGHRA and YSYEKL. The CDR3 here is CASSHIGTQYF. CDR3 coding DNA: TGCGCCAGCAGCCATATAGGCACGCAGTACTTC.

This clonotype was counted many times. The chain links TRBV4-1 to TRBJ2-1; the match to TRBD2 covers 9 bases. Unmatched junction bases numbered 3, after V lost 1 base and J lost 8 bases. This CDR3 is built from 14 residues. Germline V gene lookup returns CDR1 MGHRA and CDR2 YSYEKL. The CDR3 spells CASSQGAGGHEQFF. The CDR3 nucleotides are TGCGCCAGCAGCCAAGGGGCGGGGGGGCATGAGCAGTTCTTC.